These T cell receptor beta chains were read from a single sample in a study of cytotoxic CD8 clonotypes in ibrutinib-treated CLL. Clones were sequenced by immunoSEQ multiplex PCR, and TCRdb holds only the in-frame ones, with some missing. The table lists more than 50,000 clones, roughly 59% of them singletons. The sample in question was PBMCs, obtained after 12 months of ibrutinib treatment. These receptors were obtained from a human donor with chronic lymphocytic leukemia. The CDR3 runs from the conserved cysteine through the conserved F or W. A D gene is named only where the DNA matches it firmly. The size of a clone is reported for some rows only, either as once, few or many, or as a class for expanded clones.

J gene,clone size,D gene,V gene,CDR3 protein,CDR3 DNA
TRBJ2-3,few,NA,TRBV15,CATSRGIAASLADTQYF,TGTGCCACCAGCAGAGGAATTGCTGCCAGTTTGGCAGATACGCAGTATTTT
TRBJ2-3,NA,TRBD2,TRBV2,CARSGGLDTQYF,TGTGCCCGGAGCGGGGGGCTCGATACGCAGTATTTT
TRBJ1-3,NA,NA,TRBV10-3,CAISSTGTQGNTIYF,TGTGCCATCAGCTCTACAGGGACGCAAGGAAACACCATATATTTT
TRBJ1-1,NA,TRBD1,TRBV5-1,CASSLTGAAEAFF,TGCGCCAGCAGCTTAACAGGGGCCGCTGAAGCTTTCTTT
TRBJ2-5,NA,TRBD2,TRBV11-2,CASSLAWGGKQETQYF,TGTGCCAGCAGCTTAGCCTGGGGGGGTAAACAAGAGACCCAGTACTTC
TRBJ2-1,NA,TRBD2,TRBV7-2,CASSLAGAGAFNEQFF,TGTGCCAGCAGCTTAGCCGGAGCGGGAGCGTTCAATGAGCAGTTCTTC
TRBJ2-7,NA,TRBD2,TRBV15,CATSRDRGVGEQYF,TGTGCCACCAGCAGAGATCGGGGGGTCGGCGAGCAGTACTTC
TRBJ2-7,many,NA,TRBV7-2,CASSLGGQVGEQYF,TGTGCCAGCAGCTTGGGGGGCCAAGTGGGAGAGCAGTACTTC
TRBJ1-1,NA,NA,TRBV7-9,CASSLLSRGHGTEAFF,TGTGCCAGCAGCCTCCTCAGTCGGGGGCATGGCACTGAAGCTTTCTTT
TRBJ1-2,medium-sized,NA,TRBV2,CASISTDNYGYTF,TGTGCCAGCATATCGACAGATAACTATGGCTACACCTTC
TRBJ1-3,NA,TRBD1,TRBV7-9,CASSLDTGVTGNTIYF,TGTGCCAGCAGCTTAGATACAGGGGTTACTGGAAACACCATATATTTT
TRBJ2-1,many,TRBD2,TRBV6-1,CASSGAGGSYNEQFF,TGTGCCAGCAGTGGGGCGGGGGGCTCCTACAATGAGCAGTTCTTC
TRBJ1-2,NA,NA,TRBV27,CASSLIPAIPGYGYTF,TGTGCCAGCAGTTTAATCCCCGCCATCCCTGGCTATGGCTACACCTTC
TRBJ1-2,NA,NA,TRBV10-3,CAISESGVGGYTF,TGTGCCATCAGTGAGTCAGGGGTTGGCGGCTACACCTTC
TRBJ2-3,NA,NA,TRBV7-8,CASSLDRSDTQYF,TGTGCCAGCAGCTTAGACAGATCAGATACGCAGTATTTT
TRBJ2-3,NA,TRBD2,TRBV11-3,CASSLGRLASNTDTQYF,TGTGCCAGCAGCTTAGGCCGACTAGCCTCTAACACAGATACGCAGTATTTT
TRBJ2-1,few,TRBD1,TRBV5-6,CASSPGTANEQFF,TGTGCCAGCAGCCCCGGGACAGCCAATGAGCAGTTCTTC